This T cell receptor (beta chain) was found in a study of blood T cells in healthy people across ages. Germline-derived CDR1 and CDR2 are GTSNPN and SVGIG (reference sequence). This CDR3 has 12 amino acids. The V gene lost 2 bases and the J gene lost 9 bases, with 8 bases spanning the gap. General study points: Relative to aged donors, long-lived donors carried more naive CD4+ cells and displayed higher diversity. Unsorted PBMC material precluded a definitive naive versus antigen-experienced comparison.

Combining a sample-barcoded 5' primer with a J-beta primer mix, a second PCR ran for about 7 to 11 cycles. MiXCR was run by TCRdb on the 5' RACE reads, yielding one entry per CDR3 protein. This table has 700,000 to 1,000,000 distinct CDR3 sequences, roughly 44% appearing once. Note on this clonotype: Its target is unknown.

The clonotype comes from a man between 60 and 75 years old in good health. The rearrangement links TRBV30 to TRBJ1-6; D uncertain. The sequenced sample consisted of blood. CDR3 sequence reads: CAWSWSGSPLHF. CDR3 DNA: TGTGCCTGGAGTTGGTCGGGTTCACCCCTCCACTTT.